This T cell receptor beta chain was documented in a study of T cells after yellow fever vaccination. This clonotype appeared a few times. The antigen remains unidentified. The germline V and J ends were trimmed by 0 bases and 6 bases, with 12 bases remaining between them. Germline CDR1 SGHVS, CDR2 FQNEAQ. CDR3 length: 15 residues. TCRdb used MiXCR to reprocess the 5' RACE reads, holding one entry per CDR3 protein. The table lists 200,000 to 300,000 distinct CDR3 sequences, roughly 6.8% of them singletons, with approximately 1.1% in the top ten. Whole-study findings and limits: A weaker secondary response peaked on day 5, the primary on day 15. FACS-sorted repertoires might harbor abundant contaminating clonotypes from the bulk population.

This clonotype was obtained from a man younger than 40 who received the YFV17D yellow fever vaccine. Here the sequenced sample was CD4+ T cells sorted from PBMCs, taken on the day of the yellow fever booster vaccination. The V gene is TRBV7-8, the J gene TRBJ2-1, with D tentatively TRBD2 (5 bases). CDR3 loop: CASSLARTGPNEQFF. The CDR3 coding sequence is TGTGCCAGCAGCTTAGCCAGGACTGGGCCCAATGAGCAGTTCTTC. The full variable domain, rest sourced from reference TRBV7-8 and TRBJ2-1, is GAGVSQSPRYKVAKRGQDVALRCDPISGHVSLFWYQQALGQGPEFLTYFQNEAQLDKSGLPSDRFFAERPEGSVSTLKIQRTQQEDSAVYLCASSLARTGPNEQFFGPGTRLTVL.